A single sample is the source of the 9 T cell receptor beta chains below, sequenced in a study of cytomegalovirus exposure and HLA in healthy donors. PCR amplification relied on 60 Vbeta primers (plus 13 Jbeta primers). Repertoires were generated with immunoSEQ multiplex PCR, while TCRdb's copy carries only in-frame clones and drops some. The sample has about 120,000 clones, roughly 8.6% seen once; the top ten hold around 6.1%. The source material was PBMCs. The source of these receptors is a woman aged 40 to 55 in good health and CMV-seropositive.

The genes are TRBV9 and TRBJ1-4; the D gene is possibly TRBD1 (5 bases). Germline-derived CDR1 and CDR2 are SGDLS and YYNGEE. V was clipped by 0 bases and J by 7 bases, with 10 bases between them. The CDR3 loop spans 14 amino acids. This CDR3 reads CASSVDQGGEKLFF. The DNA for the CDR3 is TGTGCCAGCAGCGTAGATCAGGGCGGTGAAAAACTGTTTTTT.

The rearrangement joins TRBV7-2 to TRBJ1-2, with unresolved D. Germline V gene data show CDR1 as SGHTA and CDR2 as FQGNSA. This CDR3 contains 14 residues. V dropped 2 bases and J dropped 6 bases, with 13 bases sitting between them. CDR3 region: CASSLPSRKDGYTF. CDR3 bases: TGTGCCAGCAGCTTACCCTCGCGGAAGGATGGCTACACCTTC.

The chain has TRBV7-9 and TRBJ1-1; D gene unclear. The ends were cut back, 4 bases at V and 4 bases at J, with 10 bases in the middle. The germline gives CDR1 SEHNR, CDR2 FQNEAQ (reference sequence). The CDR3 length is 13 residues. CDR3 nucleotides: TGTGCCAGCAGCTCCTTTTCCGGCACTGAAGCTTTCTTT. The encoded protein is CASSSFSGTEAFF.

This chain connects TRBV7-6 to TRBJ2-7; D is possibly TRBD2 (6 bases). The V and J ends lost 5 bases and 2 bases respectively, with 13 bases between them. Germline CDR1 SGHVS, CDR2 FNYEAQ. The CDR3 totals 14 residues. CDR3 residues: CASSPTGGTYEQYF. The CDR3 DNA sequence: TGTGCCAGCAGCCCAACTGGGGGGACCTACGAGCAGTACTTC.

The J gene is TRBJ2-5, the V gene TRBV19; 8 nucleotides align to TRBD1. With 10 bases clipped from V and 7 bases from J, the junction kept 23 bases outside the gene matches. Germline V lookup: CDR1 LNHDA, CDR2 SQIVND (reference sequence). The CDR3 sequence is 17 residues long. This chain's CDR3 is CATWSGTGRPGFGTQYF. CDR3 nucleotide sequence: TGTGCCACCTGGTCGGGGACAGGCCGACCAGGGTTTGGGACCCAGTACTTC.

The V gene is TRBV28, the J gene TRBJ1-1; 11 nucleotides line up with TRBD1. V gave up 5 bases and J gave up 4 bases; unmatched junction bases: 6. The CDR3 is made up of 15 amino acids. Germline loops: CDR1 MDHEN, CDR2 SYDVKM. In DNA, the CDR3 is TGTGCCAGCAGTATAACCGGGACAGGGGGCACTGAAGCTTTCTTT. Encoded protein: CASSITGTGGTEAFF.

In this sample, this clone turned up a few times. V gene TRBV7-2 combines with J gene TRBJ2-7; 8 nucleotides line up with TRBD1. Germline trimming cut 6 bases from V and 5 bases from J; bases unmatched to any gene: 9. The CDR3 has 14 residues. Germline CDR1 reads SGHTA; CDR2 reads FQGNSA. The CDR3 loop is CASSPAGGYHEQYF. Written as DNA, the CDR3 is TGTGCCAGCAGTCCAGCAGGGGGCTATCACGAGCAGTACTTC.

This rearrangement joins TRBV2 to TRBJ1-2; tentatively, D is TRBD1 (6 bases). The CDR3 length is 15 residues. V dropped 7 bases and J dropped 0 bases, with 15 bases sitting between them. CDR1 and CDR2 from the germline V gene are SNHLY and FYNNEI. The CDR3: CASTLRTVSNYGYTF. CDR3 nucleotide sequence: TGTGCCAGCACCTTACGGACAGTGTCTAACTATGGCTACACCTTC.

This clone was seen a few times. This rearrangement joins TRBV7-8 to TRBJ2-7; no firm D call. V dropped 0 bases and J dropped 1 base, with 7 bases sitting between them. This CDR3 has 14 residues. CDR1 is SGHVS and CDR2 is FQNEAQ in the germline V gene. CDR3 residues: CASSLAARSYEQYF. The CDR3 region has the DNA TGTGCCAGCAGCTTAGCTGCTAGGTCCTACGAGCAGTACTTC.